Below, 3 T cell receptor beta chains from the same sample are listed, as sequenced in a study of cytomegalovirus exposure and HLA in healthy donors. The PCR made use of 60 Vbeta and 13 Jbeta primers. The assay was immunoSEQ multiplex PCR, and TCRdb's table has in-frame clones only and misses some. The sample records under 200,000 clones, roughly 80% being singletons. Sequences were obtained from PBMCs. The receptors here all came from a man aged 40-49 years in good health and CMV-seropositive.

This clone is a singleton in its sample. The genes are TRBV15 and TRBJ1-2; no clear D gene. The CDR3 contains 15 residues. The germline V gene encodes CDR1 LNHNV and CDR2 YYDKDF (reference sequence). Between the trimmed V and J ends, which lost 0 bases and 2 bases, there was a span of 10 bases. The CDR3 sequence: CATSRDFGRNYGYTF. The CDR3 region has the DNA TGTGCCACCAGCAGAGATTTCGGTCGGAACTATGGCTACACCTTC.

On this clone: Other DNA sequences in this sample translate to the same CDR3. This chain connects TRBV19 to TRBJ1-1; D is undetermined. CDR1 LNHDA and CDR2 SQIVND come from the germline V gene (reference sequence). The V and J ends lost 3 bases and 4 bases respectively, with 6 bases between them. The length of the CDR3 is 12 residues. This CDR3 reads CASSIRGTEAFF. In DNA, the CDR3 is TGTGCCAGTAGTATCAGAGGCACTGAAGCTTTCTTT.

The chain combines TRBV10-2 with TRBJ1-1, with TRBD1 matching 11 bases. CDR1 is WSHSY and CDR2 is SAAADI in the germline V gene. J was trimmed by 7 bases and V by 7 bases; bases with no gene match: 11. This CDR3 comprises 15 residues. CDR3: CASTPPGQGAIEAFF. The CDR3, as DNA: TGCGCCAGCACCCCGCCCGGACAGGGGGCGATTGAAGCTTTCTTT.